This T cell receptor beta chain was sequenced during a study of blood T cell repertoires in COVID-19. Study-wide context: The United States, Italy and Spain provided the acute and convalescent COVID-19 samples.

The V end was cut by 4 bases, the J end by 4 bases, with 15 bases between. Germline CDR1 LGHNA, CDR2 YSLEER. The CDR3 spans 15 residues. Produced via immunoSEQ multiplex PCR; TCRdb's table is partial and in-frame only. The sample carries 200,000 to 300,000 clones, around nine tenths recorded once. The study recruited people aged about 18 to 95 years across around 23 US areas. Cohorts were assigned according to the clinical history that participants reported. Cohort 3 recovered donors had two negative PCRs, clearance, or symptom resolution. This TCR derives from a woman in her late teens or twenties who had recovered from COVID-19. The chain combines TRBV4-3 with TRBJ2-3; D may be TRBD2 (5 bases). Sequencing was carried out using PBMCs or T cells enriched from blood (not recorded which). Here the CDR3 reads CASSRSRGDPDTQYF. The CDR3 DNA sequence: TGCGCCAGCAGCCGAAGTCGGGGAGACCCAGATACGCAGTATTTT.